The next 11 T cell receptor beta chains were all read from a single sample in a study of human T cells and chemical hapten exposure. TCRdb analysed the RACE reads with MiXCR anew, one entry per CDR3 protein. The sample carries some 51,000 distinct CDR3 sequences, about 9.4% recorded once. Time point of the sample: pre-sensitization, week 0. The treatment here: therapeutic diphenylcyclopropenone sensitization with weekly scalp DPC. The sequences come from whole blood, collected in connection with sensitization to the hapten diphenylcyclopropenone (DPC). The source is a middle-aged woman with alopecia areata. Some clones in this sample may be carry-over from other donors' samples.

The chain has TRBV12-3 or TRBV12-4 and TRBJ2-5, with 10 bases identical to TRBD2. V gave up 6 bases and J gave up 2 bases; unmatched junction bases: 3. The CDR3 sequence is 14 residues long. CDR3 in DNA: TGTGCCAGCAGGGTAGCGGGGGGACAAGAGACCCAGTACTTC. Encoded protein: CASRVAGGQETQYF.

This clonotype was seen at least ten times. A junction boundary mismatches the germline segment, possibly from a read error. The rearrangement joins TRBV5-5 to TRBJ2-3; TRBD2 aligns across 7 bases. CDR3 length: 19 amino acids. Germline V lookup: CDR1 SGHKS, CDR2 YYEKEE (reference sequence). DNA of the CDR3: TGTGCCTGCAGCTTGGACCGGGACTACCCTACCAGTAGCACAGATACGCAGTATTTT. The encoded protein is CACSLDRDYPTSSTDTQYF. The full variable domain, in which reference TRBV5-5 and TRBJ2-3 provide the parts outside the CDR3, is DAGVTQSPTHLIKTRGQQVTLRCSPISGHKSVSWYQQVLGQGPQFIFQYYEKEERGRGNFPDRFSARQFPNYSSELNVNALLLGDSALYLCACSLDRDYPTSSTDTQYFGPGTRLTVL.

This clonotype was detected ten times or more. This rearrangement joins TRBV6-5 to TRBJ1-3; 7 nucleotides line up with TRBD1. The CDR3 has 14 amino acids. Germline V lookup: CDR1 MNHEY, CDR2 SVGAGI. The trim removed 8 bases at V and 1 base at J, leaving 5 bases unmatched. CDR3 sequence: CASVQGRSGNTIYF. Here the CDR3 DNA reads TGTGCCAGCGTACAGGGGCGTTCTGGAAACACCATATATTTT.

This clonotype was seen ten or more times. The genes are TRBV6-5 and TRBJ2-7; the D gene is possibly TRBD2 (5 bases). V lost 2 bases to trimming and J lost 3 bases, with 8 bases between them. CDR1 and CDR2 from the germline V gene are MNHEY and SVGAGI. The CDR3 sequence is 13 residues long. Here the CDR3 reads CASSYRGYYEQYF. CDR3 sequence (DNA): TGTGCCAGCAGTTACCGGGGTTACTACGAGCAGTACTTC.

The chain employs TRBV4-2 and TRBJ2-5, with TRBD2 matching 7 bases. CDR1 and CDR2 (germline): LGHNA, YNFKEQ. After removal of 4 bases from V and 3 bases from J, the junction contained 8 bases not matched to a gene. The CDR3 totals 15 residues. CDR3 DNA: TGTGCCAGCAGCCCGGTAGCGGGTGGAGAAGAGACCCAGTACTTC. Its protein product is CASSPVAGGEETQYF.

There are a few counts of this clonotype. The V and J genes are TRBV7-2 and TRBJ2-1, with TRBD2 matching 12 bases. This CDR3 contains 17 residues. Germline V CDR1 and CDR2: SGHTA, FQGNSA. V shed 4 bases and J 2 bases; nucleotides not matched to a gene: 6. In DNA, the CDR3 is TGTGCCAGCAGCTCCTGGACTAGCGGGGCACCCTACAATGAGCAGTTCTTC. Translating gives CASSSWTSGAPYNEQFF.

This clonotype showed up many times. The rearrangement links TRBV4-1 to TRBJ1-1; tentatively, D is TRBD1 (6 bases). V lost 3 bases and J 1 base, leaving 12 bases between the germline ends. This CDR3 spans 15 amino acids. Germline V CDR1 and CDR2: MGHRA, YSYEKL. In nucleotides, the CDR3 is TGCGCCAGCAGCCATCCCAACAGGGCGAACACTGAAGCTTTCTTT. Translated: CASSHPNRANTEAFF.

The chain links TRBV7-9 to TRBJ2-1, with D possibly matching TRBD2 (5 bases). The germline V gene encodes CDR1 SEHNR and CDR2 FQNEAQ (reference sequence). The CDR3 contains 12 residues. The V gene lost 5 bases and the J gene lost 4 bases, with 6 bases spanning the gap. The CDR3 DNA is TGTGCCAGCAGCCGGGATTACAATGAGCAGTTCTTC. The encoded protein is CASSRDYNEQFF.

This clonotype turned up a few times. The rearrangement uses TRBV6-6 and TRBJ1-1; TRBD1 is a possible D gene (5 bases). The CDR3 has 14 amino acids. CDR1 is MNHNY, CDR2 SVGAGI, per germline (reference sequence). V was pared by 6 bases and J by 5 bases, with 16 bases between. The CDR3 is CASRPFKGETEAFF. CDR3 bases: TGTGCCAGCAGACCCTTTAAAGGGGAGACTGAAGCTTTCTTT.

The rearrangement uses TRBV19 and TRBJ2-2; D is uncertain. V lost 7 bases, J lost 2 bases, and 20 bases lay in between. The V gene's germline CDR1 is LNHDA and CDR2 SQIVND (reference sequence). The CDR3 sequence is 17 residues long. CDR3 nucleotides: TGTGCCAGTACCCATGGAGCAACCCGCAGAAACACCGGGGAGCTGTTTTTT. Translated, it gives CASTHGATRRNTGELFF.

This clonotype was detected many times. The V call is TRBV6-6, the J call TRBJ2-1, with 9 bases aligning to TRBD1. Germline V lookup: CDR1 MNHNY, CDR2 SVGAGI (reference sequence). There are 15 residues in the CDR3. With V trimmed by 6 bases and J by 9 bases, 12 bases remained unmatched. The CDR3 DNA follows: TGTGCCAGCAGGATTGGGACAGGGCTTGGGCGTGAGCAGTTCTTC. This sequence encodes CASRIGTGLGREQFF.